These 6 T cell receptor beta chains share one sample of origin, sequenced in a study of CD8 T cells in Susac syndrome. A quantity of about 0.5 to 1 ug RNA underwent reverse transcription using random hexamers. TCRdb re-analysed the immunoSEQ multiplex PCR reads in MiXCR, keeping a single row per CDR3 protein. Of over 20,000 distinct CDR3 sequences listed, approximately 92% were seen once; the top ten hold 0.55% to 0.8%. Input material: CD8+ T cells from PBMCs. The receptors come from a human donor with Susac syndrome.

The genes are TRBV28 and TRBJ2-3; D might be TRBD2 (7 bases). The CDR3 is made up of 18 amino acids. Deletions cut 0 bases from V and 4 bases from J, with 20 bases between. CDR1 and CDR2 from the germline V gene are MDHEN and SYDVKM. The CDR3 region has the DNA TGTGCCAGCAGTTTATGGGACCTCGGGGGGAAGGGGGCAGATACGCAGTATTTT. This codes for CASSLWDLGGKGADTQYF.

V is TRBV20-1 and J is TRBJ1-2, with a possible D match to TRBD1 (5 bases). The CDR3 covers 13 residues. V was trimmed by 3 bases and J by 2 bases, leaving 10 bases between them. Germline CDR1 reads DFQATT; CDR2 reads SNEGSKA (reference sequence). The CDR3 reads CSARDTINYGYTF. Here the CDR3 DNA reads TGCAGTGCTAGGGACACGATAAACTATGGCTACACCTTC.

The chain links TRBV19 to TRBJ1-1, with D maybe TRBD1 (5 bases). V was trimmed by 7 bases and J by 0 bases, leaving 15 bases between them. The germline V gene has CDR1 LNHDA and CDR2 SQIVND (reference sequence). The CDR3 consists of 15 residues. CDR3 nucleotide sequence: TGTGCCAGTACCCTCCACCCAGGGCTGAACACTGAAGCTTTCTTT. Protein sequence: CASTLHPGLNTEAFF.

The chain couples TRBV12-3 or TRBV12-4 to TRBJ2-4, with D perhaps matching TRBD2 (6 bases). The CDR3 loop spans 16 amino acids. The V gene lost 8 bases and the J gene lost 3 bases, with 20 bases spanning the gap. The CDR3 nucleotides are TGTGCCAGCGGACCGGGACTCTCTGGGGTCAAAAACATTCAGTACTTC. Translation gives CASGPGLSGVKNIQYF.

The gene calls are TRBV24-1 and TRBJ2-5; possibly TRBD1 for D (6 bases). This CDR3 has 13 residues. V was pared by 9 bases and J by 3 bases, with 13 bases between. CDR1 KGHDR and CDR2 SFDVKD come from the germline V gene. The CDR3: CATLGAGEETQYF. For the CDR3, the DNA is TGTGCCACCCTTGGGGCAGGGGAAGAGACCCAGTACTTC.

The chain is built from TRBV11-2 and TRBJ1-6; D remains unclear. The CDR3 is 13 amino acids. Trimming removed 5 bases at V and 16 bases at J, with 18 bases between. Germline CDR1 SGHAT, CDR2 FQNNGV. The CDR3 coding sequence is TGTGCCAGCAGCCCCTTAGGCCAGAGCCTTCTCCACTTT. This codes for CASSPLGQSLLHF.